These 7 T cell receptor beta chains were all obtained from the same sample, sequenced in a study of shared clonotypes between healthy human individuals. Method: immunoSEQ multiplex PCR; TCRdb's copy keeps in-frame clones and lacks some. The sample has approximately 1,500,000 clones; 98% are singletons. Material for sequencing was naive CD4+ T cells sorted from blood. Subset described: CD45RA+ positively selected. The receptor source for this set is a man under 40 in good health.

The V and J genes are TRBV6-5 and TRBJ1-2; possibly TRBD1 for D (5 bases). This CDR3 has 13 residues. The V end was cut by 2 bases, the J end by 4 bases, with 8 bases between. In germline, CDR1 is MNHEY, CDR2 SVGAGI. Here the CDR3 reads CASSYDRSYGYTF. In DNA form, the CDR3 reads TGTGCCAGCAGTTACGACAGATCCTATGGCTACACCTTC.

This chain connects TRBV5-1 to TRBJ2-3, with a weak D call TRBD1 (5 bases). Germline values: CDR1 SGHRS, CDR2 YFSETQ. V shed 0 bases and J shed 6 bases, with 14 bases lying between them. This CDR3 region has 15 residues. The CDR3 loop reads CASSLEIGAPDTQYF. The CDR3, as DNA: TGCGCCAGCAGCTTGGAGATTGGGGCGCCGGATACGCAGTATTTT.

In regard to this clone: The same CDR3 arises from other DNA sequences in this sample as well. The chain carries TRBV19 and TRBJ2-5; D not resolved. Per the germline V gene, CDR1 is LNHDA and CDR2 is SQIVND (reference sequence). Trimming shortened V by 2 bases and J by 5 bases, and 12 bases separated the two germline ends. There are 14 residues in the CDR3. The CDR3 DNA sequence: TGTGCCAGTAGTATATCCACCTCTCTTGAGACCCAGTACTTC. Its protein is CASSISTSLETQYF.

The chain combines TRBV7-6 with TRBJ2-7; the D gene is possibly TRBD2 (6 bases). The CDR3 runs 15 residues. CDR1 is SGHVS and CDR2 is FNYEAQ in the germline V gene. Trimming left V 5 bases short and J 1 base short, with 15 bases between. Here the CDR3 reads CASSPGGQRSYEQYF. CDR3 DNA sequence: TGTGCCAGCAGCCCCGGAGGGCAGAGATCCTACGAGCAGTACTTC.

This chain links TRBV7-3 with TRBJ2-7; 12 nucleotides line up with TRBD2. The CDR3 consists of 15 residues. Germline V lookup: CDR1 SGHTA, CDR2 FQGTGA. The V gene end was trimmed by 5 bases and the J gene end by 4 bases; junction bases not matched to a gene: 6. The CDR3 region is CASSPRTSGIYEQYF. The CDR3 DNA reads TGTGCCAGCAGCCCTCGGACTAGCGGGATATACGAGCAGTACTTC.

The rearrangement uses TRBV7-9 and TRBJ1-2; D unclear. The germline CDR1 and CDR2 sequences are SEHNR and FQNEAQ (reference sequence). V shed 8 bases and J shed 3 bases, with 7 bases lying between them. The CDR3 is 11 amino acids. This CDR3 is CASGVYYGYTF. DNA of the CDR3: TGTGCCAGCGGTGTTTACTATGGCTACACCTTC.

The chain employs TRBV28 and TRBJ1-5, with D perhaps TRBD1 (6 bases). The CDR3 is 15 amino acids. The germline CDR1 and CDR2 sequences are MDHEN and SYDVKM. The V end was cut by 8 bases, the J end by 9 bases, with 23 bases between. The CDR3 coding sequence is TGTGCCAGCCTCCTCTCAGCAGGGGCCCAGTGGCCCCAGCATTTT. This translates into CASLLSAGAQWPQHF.